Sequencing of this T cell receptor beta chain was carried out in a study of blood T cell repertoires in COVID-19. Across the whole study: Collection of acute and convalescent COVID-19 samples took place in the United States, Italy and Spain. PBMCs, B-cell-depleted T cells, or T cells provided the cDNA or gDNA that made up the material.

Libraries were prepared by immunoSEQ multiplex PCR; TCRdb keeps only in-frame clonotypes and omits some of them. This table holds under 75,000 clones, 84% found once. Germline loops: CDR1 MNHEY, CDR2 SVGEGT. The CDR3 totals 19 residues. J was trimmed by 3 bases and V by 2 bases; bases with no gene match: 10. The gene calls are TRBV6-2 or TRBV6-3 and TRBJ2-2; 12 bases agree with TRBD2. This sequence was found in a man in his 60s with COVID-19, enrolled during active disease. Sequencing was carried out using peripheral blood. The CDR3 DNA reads TGTGCCAGCAGTTACAGTTGGCTAGCGGGGGGGCTGGACACCGGGGAGCTGTTTTTT. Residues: CASSYSWLAGGLDTGELFF.